This T cell receptor (beta chain) appears in the sequencing data of a study of spatial heterogeneity in lung cancer. As for the study in general: Across the raw uncorrected reads, a unique TCR and UMI combination was observed, on average, more than ten times. Study-level findings and limits: Ubiquitous expanded tumor TCRs appeared in blood more at resection than follow-up.

Described time point: sample taken at primary tumor resection. No cells were sorted before sequencing. The whole RNA sequenced was extracted from tumor, nontumor lung or frozen PBMC. TCRdb analysed the 5' RACE reads with MiXCR anew, one entry per CDR3 protein. Here the sample spans roughly 8,000 distinct CDR3 sequences, about 8.3% being singletons. This CDR3 is built from 16 residues. CDR1 and CDR2 from the germline V gene are SGHAT and FQNNGV. Trimming took off 3 bases at V and 1 base at J, with 15 bases between the two ends. Worth noting for this clonotype: The target antigen is unknown. Within a library made for alpha chains, this beta chain is off target, and its count is uninformative.

This TCR was recovered from a male donor with early-stage non-small cell lung cancer. The chain couples TRBV11-2 to TRBJ2-5; no firm D call. The source material was PBMCs, sampled at surgery. In nucleotides, the CDR3 is TGTGCCAGCAGCTTTTGGGGAAACCGTCTCCAAGAGACCCAGTACTTC. Protein product: CASSFWGNRLQETQYF.